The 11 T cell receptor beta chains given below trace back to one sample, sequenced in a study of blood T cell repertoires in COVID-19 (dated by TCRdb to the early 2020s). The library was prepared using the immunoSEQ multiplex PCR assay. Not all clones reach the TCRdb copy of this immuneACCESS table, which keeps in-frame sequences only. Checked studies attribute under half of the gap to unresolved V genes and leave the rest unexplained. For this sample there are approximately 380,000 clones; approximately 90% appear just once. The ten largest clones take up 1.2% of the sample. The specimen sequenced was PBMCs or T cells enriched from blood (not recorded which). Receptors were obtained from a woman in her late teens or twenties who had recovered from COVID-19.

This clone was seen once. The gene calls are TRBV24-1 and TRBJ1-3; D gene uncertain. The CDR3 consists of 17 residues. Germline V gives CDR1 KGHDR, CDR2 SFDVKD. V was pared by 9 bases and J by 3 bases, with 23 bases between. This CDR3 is CATPKSEYSSLGNTIYF. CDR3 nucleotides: TGTGCCACCCCCAAATCGGAGTATTCTTCCCTTGGAAACACCATATATTTT.

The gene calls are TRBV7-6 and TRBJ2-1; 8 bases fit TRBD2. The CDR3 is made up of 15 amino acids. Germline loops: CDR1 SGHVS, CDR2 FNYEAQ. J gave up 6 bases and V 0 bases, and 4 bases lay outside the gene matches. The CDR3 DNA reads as TGTGCCAGCAGCTTAGCGGCGGGGGGCCTCAATGAGCAGTTCTTC. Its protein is CASSLAAGGLNEQFF.

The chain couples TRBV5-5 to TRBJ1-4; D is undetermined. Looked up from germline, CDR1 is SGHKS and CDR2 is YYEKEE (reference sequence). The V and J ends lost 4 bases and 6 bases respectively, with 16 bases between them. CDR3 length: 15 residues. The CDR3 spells CASSVSWYEYEKLFF. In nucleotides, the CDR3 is TGTGCCAGCAGCGTCTCATGGTACGAGTATGAAAAACTGTTTTTT.

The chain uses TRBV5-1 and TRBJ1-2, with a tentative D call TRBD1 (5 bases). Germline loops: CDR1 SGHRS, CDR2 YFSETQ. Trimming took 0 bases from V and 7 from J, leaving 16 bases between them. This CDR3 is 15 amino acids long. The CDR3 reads CASSLDPQGKVGYTF. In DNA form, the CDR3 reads TGCGCCAGCAGCTTGGATCCCCAGGGTAAGGTTGGCTACACCTTC. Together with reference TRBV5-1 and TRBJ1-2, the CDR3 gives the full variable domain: KAGVTQTPRYLIKTRGQQVTLSCSPISGHRSVSWYQQTPGQGLQFLFEYFSETQRNKGNFPGRFSGRQFSNSRSEMNVSTLELGDSALYLCASSLDPQGKVGYTFGSGTRLTVV.

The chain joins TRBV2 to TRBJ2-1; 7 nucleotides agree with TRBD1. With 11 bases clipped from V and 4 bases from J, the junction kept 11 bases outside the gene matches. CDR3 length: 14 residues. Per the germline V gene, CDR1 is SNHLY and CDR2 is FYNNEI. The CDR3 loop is CAEGVGTAYNEQFF. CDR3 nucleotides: TGTGCCGAGGGGGTCGGGACAGCTTACAATGAGCAGTTCTTC. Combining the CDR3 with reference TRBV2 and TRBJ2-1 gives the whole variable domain EPEVTQTPSHQVTQMGQEVILRCVPISNHLYFYWYRQILGQKVEFLVSFYNNEISEKSEIFDDQFSVERPDGSNFTLKIRSTKLEDSAMYFCAEGVGTAYNEQFFGPGTRLTVL.

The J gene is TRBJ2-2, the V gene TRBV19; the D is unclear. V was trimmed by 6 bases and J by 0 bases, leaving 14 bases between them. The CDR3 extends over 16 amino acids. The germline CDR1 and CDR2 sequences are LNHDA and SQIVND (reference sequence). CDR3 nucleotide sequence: TGTGCCAGTAGCCGCGAGCTGCATGCGAACACCGGGGAGCTGTTTTTT. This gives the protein CASSRELHANTGELFF. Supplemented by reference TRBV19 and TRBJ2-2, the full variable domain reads DGGITQSPKYLFRKEGQNVTLSCEQNLNHDAMYWYRQDPGQGLRLIYYSQIVNDFQKGDIAEGYSVSREKKESFPLTVTSAQKNPTAFYLCASSRELHANTGELFFGEGSRLTVL.

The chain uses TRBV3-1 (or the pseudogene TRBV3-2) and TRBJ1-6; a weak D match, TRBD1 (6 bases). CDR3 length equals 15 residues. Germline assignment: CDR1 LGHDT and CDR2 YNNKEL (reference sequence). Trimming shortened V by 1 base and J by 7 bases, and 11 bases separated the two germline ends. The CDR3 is CASSQGTGKNSPLHF. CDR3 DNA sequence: TGTGCCAGCAGCCAAGGTACAGGGAAGAATTCACCCCTCCACTTT.

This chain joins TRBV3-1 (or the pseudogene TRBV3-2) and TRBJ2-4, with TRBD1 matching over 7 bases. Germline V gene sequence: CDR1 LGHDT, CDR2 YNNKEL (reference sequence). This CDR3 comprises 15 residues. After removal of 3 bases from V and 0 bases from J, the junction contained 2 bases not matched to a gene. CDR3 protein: CASSQGQLAKNIQYF. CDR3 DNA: TGTGCCAGCAGCCAGGGACAGTTAGCCAAAAACATTCAGTACTTC.

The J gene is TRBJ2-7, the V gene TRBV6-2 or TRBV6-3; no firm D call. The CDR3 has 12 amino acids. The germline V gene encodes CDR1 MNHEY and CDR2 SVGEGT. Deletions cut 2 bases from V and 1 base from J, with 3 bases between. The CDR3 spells CASSYTSYEQYF. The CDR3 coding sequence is TGTGCCAGCAGTTACACATCCTACGAGCAGTACTTC.

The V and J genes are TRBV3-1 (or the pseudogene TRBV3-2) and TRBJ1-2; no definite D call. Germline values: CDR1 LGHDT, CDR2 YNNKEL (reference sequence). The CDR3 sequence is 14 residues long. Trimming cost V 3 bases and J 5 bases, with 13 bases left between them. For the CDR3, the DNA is TGTGCCAGCAGCCAGGGGAGTATGGAGTATGGCTACACCTTC. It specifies CASSQGSMEYGYTF.

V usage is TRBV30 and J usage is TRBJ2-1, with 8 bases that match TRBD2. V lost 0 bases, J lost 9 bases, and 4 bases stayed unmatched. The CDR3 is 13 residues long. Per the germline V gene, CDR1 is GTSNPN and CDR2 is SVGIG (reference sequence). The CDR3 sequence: CAWSVVLAVEQFF. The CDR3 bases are TGTGCCTGGAGTGTAGTACTAGCGGTTGAGCAGTTCTTC.